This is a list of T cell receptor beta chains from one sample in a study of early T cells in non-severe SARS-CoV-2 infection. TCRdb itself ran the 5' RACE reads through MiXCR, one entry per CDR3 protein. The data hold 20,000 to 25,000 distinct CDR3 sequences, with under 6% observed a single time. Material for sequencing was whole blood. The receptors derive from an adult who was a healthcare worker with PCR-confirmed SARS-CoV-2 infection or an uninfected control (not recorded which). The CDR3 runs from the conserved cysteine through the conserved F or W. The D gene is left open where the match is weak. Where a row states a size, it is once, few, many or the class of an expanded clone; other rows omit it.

TGCGCCAGCAGCTTGGGCGCTAGCGCGTACAATGAGCAGTTCTTC | CASSLGASAYNEQFF | TRBV5-1 | many | TRBJ2-1 | .
TGTGCCAGCAGCCAACAGGGTCGAATCACCGGGGAGCTGTTTTTT | CASSQQGRITGELFF | TRBV3-1 | . | TRBJ2-2 | .
TGTGCCAGCAGCCCCCTCGGTACGGGCCCGGAAACCGCTAACTATGGCTACACCTTC | CASSPLGTGPETANYGYTF | TRBV7-9 | . | TRBJ1-2 | .
TGTGCCAGCAGCCGGGAGACTAACTATGGCTACACCTTC | CASSRETNYGYTF | TRBV5-4 | medium-sized | TRBJ1-2 | .
TGTGCTAGTGGGGCGGGAGTGTCCCTCTACGAGCAGTACTTC | CASGAGVSLYEQYF | TRBV12-5 | many | TRBJ2-7 | TRBD2
TGTGCCAGCAGCCTTAGAAGGACTCTCGGAGAGACCCAGTACTTC | CASSLRRTLGETQYF | TRBV3-1 | many | TRBJ2-5 | .
TGCGCCAGCAGCTTGGGACAGGCTACCTACAATGAGCAGTTCTTC | CASSLGQATYNEQFF | TRBV5-1 | many | TRBJ2-1 | .
TGTGCCACCAGTGGACAGGGGAACACCGGGGAGCTGTTTTTT | CATSGQGNTGELFF | TRBV24-1 | . | TRBJ2-2 | TRBD1
TGTGCCAGCAGCTTATTTCGGGAGACTGAAGCTTTCTTT | CASSLFRETEAFF | TRBV7-2 | many | TRBJ1-1 | .
TGCAGTGCTTTGGGAGTGAAGCGGGGGGACAATGAGCAGTTCTTC | CSALGVKRGDNEQFF | TRBV20-1 | few | TRBJ2-1 | TRBD2
TGTGCCAGCGCCCTCCTCTCTGGGGCCAACGTCCTGACTTTC | CASALLSGANVLTF | TRBV3-1 | many | TRBJ2-6 | .
TGTGCCAGCAGCCAACTAGCGGGGACCCTCAATGAGCAGTTCTTC | CASSQLAGTLNEQFF | TRBV7-2 | few | TRBJ2-1 | TRBD2
TGCGCCAGCAGCTTACGTGCGGGTTCAGATACGCAGTATTTT | CASSLRAGSDTQYF | TRBV5-1 | many | TRBJ2-3 | .
TGTGCCAGCAGCGTCACAGGGGGGTCCACTGAAGCTTTCTTT | CASSVTGGSTEAFF | TRBV7-9 | few | TRBJ1-1 | TRBD1
TGCAGCGGTACCCAGGGGACCCAGTACTTC | CSGTQGTQYF | TRBV29-1 | . | TRBJ2-5 | .
TGTGCCAGCAGCCCGGGCCATAACACCGGGGAGCTGTTTTTT | CASSPGHNTGELFF | TRBV7-6 | . | TRBJ2-2 | .
TGTGCCAGCAGCTTTAATCGAGAGACCCAGTACTTC | CASSFNRETQYF | TRBV7-6 | many | TRBJ2-5 | .
TGTGCCATCCCCCGGACTAGCGGGGAGATCCCGTCCTACAATGAGCAGTTCTTC | CAIPRTSGEIPSYNEQFF | TRBV13 | few | TRBJ2-1 | TRBD2
TGTGCCAGCAGCTTAGCCCCTCGGGGCACCGGGGAGCTGTTTTTT | CASSLAPRGTGELFF | TRBV7-6 | few | TRBJ2-2 | .
TGTGCCTGGAGTGGGGTTACGGGGGATGAAAAACTGTTTTTT | CAWSGVTGDEKLFF | TRBV30 | . | TRBJ1-4 | .
TGCGCCAGCAGCCAAGATCTGAACAGGGCCTACGAGCAGTACTTC | CASSQDLNRAYEQYF | TRBV4-3 | . | TRBJ2-7 | .
TGCGCCAGCAGCTTGGCGATAGACAGCAGAGATCACAATGAGCAGTTCTTC | CASSLAIDSRDHNEQFF | TRBV5-1 | many | TRBJ2-1 | .
TGTGCCAGCAGCCCAACCGACCGGGACTATGGCTACACCTTC | CASSPTDRDYGYTF | TRBV14 | . | TRBJ1-2 | .
TGCGCCAGCAGCACATTGGGACTAGCGATCAATGAGCAGTTCTTC | CASSTLGLAINEQFF | TRBV4-1 | many | TRBJ2-1 | TRBD2
TGTGCCAGCAGCCCTACCCCGTGGGATACGCAGTATTTT | CASSPTPWDTQYF | TRBV14 | few | TRBJ2-3 | .
TGTGCCAGCAGCTTACGCCAGGGAGACTACGAGCAGTACTTC | CASSLRQGDYEQYF | TRBV7-2 | few | TRBJ2-7 | .
TGCGCCAGCAGCCAATACCAGGGTAGGACTGAAGCTTTCTTT | CASSQYQGRTEAFF | TRBV4-3 | many | TRBJ1-1 | .
TGTGCCAGCTCACCCGGGACAGGGACCTACGAGCAGTACTTC | CASSPGTGTYEQYF | TRBV18 | many | TRBJ2-7 | TRBD1
TGTGCCAGCCAAACCAGCTGGACTGAAGCTTTCTTT | CASQTSWTEAFF | TRBV28 | many | TRBJ1-1 | .
TGTGCCAGCACGTCTGCGGGGGCCCCTGCCTATGGCTACACCTTC | CASTSAGAPAYGYTF | TRBV3-1 | few | TRBJ1-2 | .
TGCGCCAGCAGCCCCATTGAGGAGCGGGGGCAAGAGACCCAGTACTTC | CASSPIEERGQETQYF | TRBV10-1 | many | TRBJ2-5 | TRBD2
TGTGCCAGCAGCCGGGGGGTCCAGAACACCGGGGAGCTGTTTTTT | CASSRGVQNTGELFF | TRBV7-6 | many | TRBJ2-2 | TRBD2
TGTGCCAGCAGCCTCCGGACAGAAATTACGAACACCGGGGAGCTGTTTTTT | CASSLRTEITNTGELFF | TRBV6-5 | many | TRBJ2-2 | .
TGTGCCAGCAGCCGTAGGGGGGATCAGCCCCAGCATTTT | CASSRRGDQPQHF | TRBV6-5 | many | TRBJ1-5 | .
TGTGCCAGCAGCTTGACAGGGGGCGCGGGCACTGAAGCTTTCTTT | CASSLTGGAGTEAFF | TRBV5-6 | few | TRBJ1-1 | TRBD1
TGTGCCAGCAGCCAACTTTACCCGAGCGGGGAGCTGTTTTTT | CASSQLYPSGELFF | TRBV3-1 | many | TRBJ2-2 | .
TGTGCCAGCAAAGGTGGCAATCAGCCCCAGCATTTT | CASKGGNQPQHF | TRBV27 | many | TRBJ1-5 | .
TGTGCCAGCAGCTGGGACCCGAATCAGCCCCAGCATTTT | CASSWDPNQPQHF | TRBV6-5 | few | TRBJ1-5 | .
TGTGCCAGCCGCTATCGGGACAGGAGCTCCTACGAGCAGTACTTC | CASRYRDRSSYEQYF | TRBV7-2 | many | TRBJ2-7 | TRBD1
TGCGCCAGCAGCCAAGCAAGACCCGGGACAGGGGGCTGGGAGACCCAGTACTTC | CASSQARPGTGGWETQYF | TRBV4-3 | few | TRBJ2-5 | TRBD1
TGTGCCAGCAGTTTAATGGGGGGGGATGAGCAGTTCTTC | CASSLMGGDEQFF | TRBV12-3/TRBV12-4 | many | TRBJ2-1 | TRBD2
TGCGCCAGCAGCCAAGGTTTAGGCAGGGGGTCGTCTGGGGCCAACGTCCTGACTTTC | CASSQGLGRGSSGANVLTF | TRBV4-1 | many | TRBJ2-6 | TRBD1
TGTGCCAGCAGCGCCGGGACAGGGGAAGTCGGAGCTTTCTTT | CASSAGTGEVGAFF | TRBV5-5 | few | TRBJ1-1 | TRBD1
TGCAGTGCTAGCCCGGACAGGGGAGAGACCCAGTACTTC | CSASPDRGETQYF | TRBV20-1 | . | TRBJ2-5 | TRBD1
TGTGCCTCTGAAGGGGTCGGGGGATTTAGCAATCAGCCCCAGCATTTT | CASEGVGGFSNQPQHF | TRBV19 | few | TRBJ1-5 | .
TGTGCCAGCAGCCTCGTCACCGGGGAGCTGTTTTTT | CASSLVTGELFF | TRBV7-8 | . | TRBJ2-2 | .
TGCAGTGCTAGGGGGTCTCAGAAGACTCGAGAGACCCAGTACTTC | CSARGSQKTRETQYF | TRBV20-1 | . | TRBJ2-5 | .
TGTGCCAGCAGCTTGGGTAGGCCGGGACAGACGGATCAGCCCCAGCATTTT | CASSLGRPGQTDQPQHF | TRBV7-9 | many | TRBJ1-5 | TRBD1
TGTGCCAGCAGCGCGGGGGGTCCGGATGAGCAGTTCTTC | CASSAGGPDEQFF | TRBV9 | many | TRBJ2-1 | TRBD2
TGTGCCAGCAGAGTCAACGTCGTCCAGCGGCAATACAATGAGCAGTTCTTC | CASRVNVVQRQYNEQFF | TRBV6-2/TRBV6-3 | many | TRBJ2-1 | .
TGTGCCTGGAGTGTACTTTGGGAAACCAAGTACAATGAGCAGTTCTTC | CAWSVLWETKYNEQFF | TRBV30 | few | TRBJ2-1 | .
TGTGCCAGCCTGAACGCTCCGACAGGGAACCGAAATGAGCAGTTCTTC | CASLNAPTGNRNEQFF | TRBV10-3 | many | TRBJ2-1 | TRBD1
TGCAGCGTTGAGGGGCTAGCGGGGGAGCTAACTAGCACAGATACGCAGTATTTT | CSVEGLAGELTSTDTQYF | TRBV29-1 | many | TRBJ2-3 | TRBD2
TGTGCCAGTAGTCCAGGATATGGCTACACCTTC | CASSPGYGYTF | TRBV19 | many | TRBJ1-2 | .
TGTGCCAGCAGCTTAGGGTACGGGGGGCCTCTATCCGGAAACACCATATATTTT | CASSLGYGGPLSGNTIYF | TRBV7-6 | few | TRBJ1-3 | .
TGTGCCAGCAGCTTAGCGCAGAGGGGAACACCCCTCCACTTT | CASSLAQRGTPLHF | TRBV7-9 | . | TRBJ1-6 | .
TGTGCCAGCAGCTTAGATACTAGCGGATTGCAGTTCTTC | CASSLDTSGLQFF | TRBV11-2 | few | TRBJ2-1 | TRBD2